One sample yielded the 3 T cell receptor beta chains listed below, sequenced in a study of CD8 T cells in Susac syndrome. Roughly 0.45 to 1 ug RNA was reverse transcribed with random hexamers. TCRdb reprocessed the immunoSEQ multiplex PCR reads via MiXCR and lists one record per CDR3 protein. Seen here are roughly 220,000 distinct CDR3 sequences, 85% to 95% observed once, and the top ten hold around 0.15%. Sequences were obtained from CD4+ T cells from PBMCs. The receptors originated from a human donor with Susac syndrome.

This clonotype was recorded only once. The chain combines TRBV2 with TRBJ1-2; tentative D call: TRBD1 (5 bases). V gave up 7 bases and J gave up 4 bases, with 13 bases separating them. The CDR3 length is 13 residues. CDR1 SNHLY and CDR2 FYNNEI come from the germline V gene. CDR3 DNA sequence: TGTGCCAGCACCAGGGACGGAACCTATGGCTACACCTTC. It yields the protein CASTRDGTYGYTF. Variable domain in full (rest from reference TRBV2 and TRBJ1-2): EPEVTQTPSHQVTQMGQEVILRCVPISNHLYFYWYRQILGQKVEFLVSFYNNEISEKSEIFDDQFSVERPDGSNFTLKIRSTKLEDSAMYFCASTRDGTYGYTFGSGTRLTVV.

The table lists this clonotype with a count of one. The chain joins TRBV5-1 to TRBJ1-3, with D possibly being TRBD1 (6 bases). The CDR3 covers 15 residues. The V end lost 4 bases, the J end lost 0 bases, and 11 bases lay between the germline ends. Germline V gene lookup returns CDR1 SGHRS and CDR2 YFSETQ. In DNA form, the CDR3 reads TGCGCCAGCAGCCTCCTGGACAGCTCTGGAAACACCATATATTTT. Its translation: CASSLLDSSGNTIYF.

The V gene is TRBV6-5, the J gene TRBJ1-4; the D gene is possibly TRBD1 (6 bases). Germline lookup yields CDR1 MNHEY and CDR2 SVGAGI. The CDR3 spans 15 residues. The V end was cut by 6 bases, the J end by 8 bases, with 19 bases between. DNA of the CDR3: TGTGCCAGCAGCTACGGAGGGGGAGGACGGGAAAAACTGTTTTTT. Translated: CASSYGGGGREKLFF.